Listed below are T cell receptor beta chains from one sample, sequenced in a study of OX40 agonist ivuxolimab in advanced cancers. The table came from immunoSEQ multiplex PCR; TCRdb's copy has only in-frame clones and leaves some out. The sample lists tens of thousands of clones, around 90% occurring once. Sequencing was performed on CD4+ or CD8+ T cells sorted from blood, taken in a trial of the OX40 agonist ivuxolimab. The receptor source for this set is an adult with an advanced solid tumor such as melanoma, head and neck, liver or kidney cancer. The CDR3 runs from the conserved cysteine through the conserved F or W. Fields, in order: J gene, D gene, V gene, clone size, CDR3 protein, CDR3 DNA. D genes are given only for firm matches. Where a row states a size, it is once, few, many or the class of an expanded clone; other rows omit it.

J gene: TRBJ2-7; D gene: NA; V gene: TRBV6-6; clone size: NA; CDR3 protein: CASNRASDVSYEQYF; CDR3 DNA: TGTGCCAGCAATAGGGCTAGCGATGTCTCCTACGAGCAGTACTTC
J gene: TRBJ1-3; D gene: TRBD1; V gene: TRBV30; clone size: few; CDR3 protein: CAWKVGGDREANTIYF; CDR3 DNA: TGTGCCTGGAAGGTTGGCGGGGACAGGGAAGCAAACACCATATATTTT
J gene: TRBJ1-2; D gene: NA; V gene: TRBV6-5; clone size: NA; CDR3 protein: CASRYTNSGTTLGYTF; CDR3 DNA: TGTGCCAGCAGATACACCAATTCCGGGACGACGCTTGGCTACACCTTC
J gene: TRBJ2-1; D gene: TRBD2; V gene: TRBV18; clone size: NA; CDR3 protein: CASSPQASGINEQFF; CDR3 DNA: TGTGCCAGCTCACCACAGGCTAGCGGGATCAATGAGCAGTTCTTC
J gene: TRBJ1-4; D gene: TRBD1; V gene: TRBV11-2; clone size: NA; CDR3 protein: CASSSTGVGEKLFF; CDR3 DNA: TGTGCCAGCAGCTCAACAGGGGTGGGTGAAAAACTGTTTTTT
J gene: TRBJ2-7; D gene: TRBD1; V gene: TRBV10-3; clone size: NA; CDR3 protein: CAISEQGAQSEQYF; CDR3 DNA: TGTGCCATCAGTGAGCAGGGGGCGCAAAGCGAGCAGTACTTC
J gene: TRBJ1-6; D gene: NA; V gene: TRBV7-9; clone size: NA; CDR3 protein: CASSLDGNSPLHF; CDR3 DNA: TGTGCCAGCAGCTTAGATGGGAATTCACCCCTCCACTTT
J gene: TRBJ2-1; D gene: NA; V gene: TRBV19; clone size: NA; CDR3 protein: CASNSGYREQFF; CDR3 DNA: TGTGCCAGTAACTCGGGTTATCGGGAGCAGTTCTTC
J gene: TRBJ2-1; D gene: NA; V gene: TRBV5-5; clone size: NA; CDR3 protein: CASSSDSWTGIYNEQFF; CDR3 DNA: TGTGCCAGCAGTTCAGATTCATGGACCGGGATCTACAATGAGCAGTTCTTC
J gene: TRBJ1-2; D gene: TRBD1; V gene: TRBV18; clone size: NA; CDR3 protein: CASSPSGQLNYGYTF; CDR3 DNA: TGTGCCAGCTCACCCTCGGGACAGTTAAACTATGGCTACACCTTC
J gene: TRBJ2-3; D gene: TRBD2; V gene: TRBV5-1; clone size: once; CDR3 protein: CASSLGLASTDTQYF; CDR3 DNA: TGCGCCAGCAGCCTGGGACTAGCCAGCACAGATACGCAGTATTTT
J gene: TRBJ1-5; D gene: NA; V gene: TRBV18; clone size: few; CDR3 protein: CASSPAQNQPQHF; CDR3 DNA: TGTGCCAGCTCCCCCGCGCAGAATCAGCCCCAGCATTTT
J gene: TRBJ2-7; D gene: NA; V gene: TRBV7-2; clone size: NA; CDR3 protein: CASSSYFSEQYF; CDR3 DNA: TGTGCCAGCAGCTCCTATTTCTCCGAGCAGTACTTC
J gene: TRBJ2-1; D gene: NA; V gene: TRBV7-9; clone size: NA; CDR3 protein: CASSLGGDSYNEQFF; CDR3 DNA: TGTGCCAGCAGCTTAGGTGGAGACTCCTACAATGAGCAGTTCTTC
J gene: TRBJ1-1; D gene: NA; V gene: TRBV5-1; clone size: NA; CDR3 protein: CASSWGRNEAFF; CDR3 DNA: TGCGCCAGCAGCTGGGGGCGGAATGAAGCTTTCTTT
J gene: TRBJ2-2; D gene: TRBD2; V gene: TRBV20-1; clone size: few; CDR3 protein: CSVAGVGELFF; CDR3 DNA: TGCAGTGTAGCGGGAGTCGGGGAGCTGTTTTTT
J gene: TRBJ2-5; D gene: TRBD2; V gene: TRBV11-2; clone size: NA; CDR3 protein: CASSPGYRTSGRAGETQYF; CDR3 DNA: TGTGCCAGCAGCCCCGGGTACAGGACTAGCGGGAGGGCTGGAGAGACCCAGTACTTC
J gene: TRBJ2-3; D gene: NA; V gene: TRBV27; clone size: NA; CDR3 protein: CASSLEDTQYF; CDR3 DNA: TGTGCCAGCAGTTTGGAGGATACGCAGTATTTT
J gene: TRBJ2-2; D gene: NA; V gene: TRBV10-2; clone size: NA; CDR3 protein: CASTPTGAVGELFF; CDR3 DNA: TGCGCCAGCACACCGACGGGAGCGGTCGGGGAGCTGTTTTTT
J gene: TRBJ1-1; D gene: NA; V gene: TRBV27; clone size: NA; CDR3 protein: CASSRASITGTGTEAFF; CDR3 DNA: TGTGCCAGCAGTAGGGCATCAATCACAGGGACGGGCACTGAAGCTTTCTTT
J gene: TRBJ2-7; D gene: NA; V gene: TRBV5-1; clone size: once; CDR3 protein: CASSSTQGRYYEQYF; CDR3 DNA: TGCGCCAGCAGCTCGACACAGGGACGATATTACGAGCAGTACTTC
J gene: TRBJ2-2; D gene: TRBD1; V gene: TRBV2; clone size: NA; CDR3 protein: CASNPGGEGELFF; CDR3 DNA: TGTGCCAGCAATCCAGGGGGCGAAGGGGAGCTGTTTTTT
J gene: TRBJ1-3; D gene: NA; V gene: TRBV19; clone size: NA; CDR3 protein: CASSLQSLPSSGNTIYF; CDR3 DNA: TGTGCCAGTAGTCTTCAGTCCTTACCGAGCTCTGGAAACACCATATATTTT
J gene: TRBJ2-3; D gene: NA; V gene: TRBV5-1; clone size: few; CDR3 protein: CASSPGLIDADTQYF; CDR3 DNA: TGCGCCAGCAGCCCGGGGCTGATCGACGCAGATACGCAGTATTTT
J gene: TRBJ1-1; D gene: NA; V gene: TRBV2; clone size: once; CDR3 protein: CASVVGGLNTEAFF; CDR3 DNA: TGTGCCAGCGTGGTCGGGGGGCTGAACACTGAAGCTTTCTTT
J gene: TRBJ2-5; D gene: NA; V gene: TRBV6-1; clone size: NA; CDR3 protein: CASSPNSEFQETQYF; CDR3 DNA: TGTGCCAGCAGTCCGAACTCCGAGTTTCAAGAGACCCAGTACTTC
J gene: TRBJ1-3; D gene: NA; V gene: TRBV6-1; clone size: NA; CDR3 protein: CASSEGSGGNTIYF; CDR3 DNA: TGTGCCAGCAGCGAGGGGAGTGGAGGAAACACCATATATTTT
J gene: TRBJ1-2; D gene: NA; V gene: TRBV7-2; clone size: once; CDR3 protein: CASSSPMVYGYTF; CDR3 DNA: TGTGCCAGCAGCTCCCCGATGGTCTATGGCTACACCTTC
J gene: TRBJ1-5; D gene: NA; V gene: TRBV30; clone size: NA; CDR3 protein: CAWSVYPSQPQHF; CDR3 DNA: TGTGCCTGGAGTGTTTACCCGTCTCAGCCCCAGCATTTT
J gene: TRBJ2-1; D gene: NA; V gene: TRBV7-9; clone size: NA; CDR3 protein: CASSLLGENNEQFF; CDR3 DNA: TGTGCCAGCAGTCTTTTAGGGGAAAACAATGAGCAGTTCTTC
J gene: TRBJ2-7; D gene: TRBD2; V gene: TRBV11-3; clone size: once; CDR3 protein: CASTPLAGAEQYF; CDR3 DNA: TGTGCCAGCACCCCATTAGCGGGGGCCGAGCAGTACTTC
J gene: TRBJ2-7; D gene: TRBD2; V gene: TRBV10-1; clone size: NA; CDR3 protein: CASSPGTSGSNEQYF; CDR3 DNA: TGCGCCAGCAGCCCCGGGACTAGCGGGAGTAACGAGCAGTACTTC
J gene: TRBJ1-5; D gene: NA; V gene: TRBV19; clone size: NA; CDR3 protein: CASSALHGGGGLGQPQHF; CDR3 DNA: TGTGCCAGTAGTGCCCTCCACGGGGGTGGGGGGCTGGGTCAGCCCCAGCATTTT
J gene: TRBJ1-1; D gene: TRBD1; V gene: TRBV6-6; clone size: NA; CDR3 protein: CASIGSGGTEAFF; CDR3 DNA: TGTGCCAGCATAGGGTCAGGGGGCACTGAAGCTTTCTTT
J gene: TRBJ2-3; D gene: TRBD1; V gene: TRBV27; clone size: NA; CDR3 protein: CASSSTGLGDTQYF; CDR3 DNA: TGTGCCAGCAGTTCGACAGGGCTGGGAGATACGCAGTATTTT
J gene: TRBJ1-1; D gene: NA; V gene: TRBV18; clone size: NA; CDR3 protein: CASSPSVPGELNTEAFF; CDR3 DNA: TGTGCCAGCTCACCATCCGTGCCAGGGGAATTAAACACTGAAGCTTTCTTT
J gene: TRBJ2-3; D gene: NA; V gene: TRBV10-3; clone size: NA; CDR3 protein: CAIRELGGPTDTQYF; CDR3 DNA: TGTGCCATCAGGGAACTCGGGGGCCCCACAGATACGCAGTATTTT
J gene: TRBJ2-3; D gene: TRBD2; V gene: TRBV19; clone size: NA; CDR3 protein: CASSNQGLAGGPADTQYF; CDR3 DNA: TGTGCCAGTAGTAACCAGGGACTAGCGGGAGGGCCGGCAGATACGCAGTATTTT
J gene: TRBJ2-1; D gene: TRBD1; V gene: TRBV6-6; clone size: once; CDR3 protein: CATRQGALLVQFF; CDR3 DNA: TGTGCCACCCGACAGGGGGCACTATTAGTGCAGTTCTTC
J gene: TRBJ2-1; D gene: TRBD1; V gene: TRBV5-4; clone size: NA; CDR3 protein: CASSRFGQGQGNEQFF; CDR3 DNA: TGTGCCAGCAGCCGTTTTGGACAGGGACAGGGGAATGAGCAGTTCTTC
J gene: TRBJ2-5; D gene: TRBD2; V gene: TRBV27; clone size: once; CDR3 protein: CASSLLAGGETQYF; CDR3 DNA: TGTGCCAGCAGTTTGCTCGCGGGAGGAGAGACCCAGTACTTC
J gene: TRBJ1-2; D gene: TRBD1; V gene: TRBV6-5; clone size: NA; CDR3 protein: CASRQGSGYGYTF; CDR3 DNA: TGTGCCAGCAGACAGGGGTCGGGCTATGGCTACACCTTC
J gene: TRBJ2-3; D gene: NA; V gene: TRBV27; clone size: once; CDR3 protein: CAISPPWSYGTDTQYF; CDR3 DNA: TGTGCCATTTCGCCCCCATGGAGTTACGGGACAGATACGCAGTATTTT
J gene: TRBJ2-5; D gene: NA; V gene: TRBV19; clone size: NA; CDR3 protein: CASSLNRGETQYF; CDR3 DNA: TGTGCCAGTAGTCTAAACCGGGGCGAGACCCAGTACTTC
J gene: TRBJ1-5; D gene: NA; V gene: TRBV6-6; clone size: NA; CDR3 protein: CASTGGGGQPQHF; CDR3 DNA: TGTGCCAGCACTGGAGGAGGCGGACAGCCCCAGCATTTT
J gene: TRBJ1-5; D gene: NA; V gene: TRBV4-1; clone size: NA; CDR3 protein: CASSQGVSSNQPQHF; CDR3 DNA: TGCGCCAGCAGCCAAGGGGTGAGTAGCAATCAGCCCCAGCATTTT
J gene: TRBJ1-1; D gene: NA; V gene: TRBV30; clone size: NA; CDR3 protein: CAWSVSMPSAFF; CDR3 DNA: TGTGCCTGGAGTGTATCCATGCCTTCAGCTTTCTTT
J gene: TRBJ2-7; D gene: TRBD2; V gene: TRBV5-6; clone size: once; CDR3 protein: CASSLTAGGYEQYF; CDR3 DNA: TGTGCCAGCAGCTTGACAGCGGGGGGCTACGAGCAGTACTTC
J gene: TRBJ1-3; D gene: NA; V gene: TRBV18; clone size: NA; CDR3 protein: CASSSGPTGTIYF; CDR3 DNA: TGTGCCAGCTCATCCGGACCGACGGGGACCATATATTTT
J gene: TRBJ1-4; D gene: TRBD1; V gene: TRBV18; clone size: NA; CDR3 protein: CASSRTQGREEKLFF; CDR3 DNA: TGTGCCAGCTCACGGACACAGGGGCGGGAGGAAAAACTGTTTTTT
J gene: TRBJ1-3; D gene: NA; V gene: TRBV19; clone size: once; CDR3 protein: CASSPQVPSGNTIYF; CDR3 DNA: TGTGCCAGTAGTCCGCAGGTTCCTTCTGGAAACACCATATATTTT
J gene: TRBJ2-3; D gene: NA; V gene: TRBV7-9; clone size: NA; CDR3 protein: CASSQGIPAADTQYF; CDR3 DNA: TGTGCCAGCAGCCAGGGCATCCCAGCGGCTGATACGCAGTATTTT